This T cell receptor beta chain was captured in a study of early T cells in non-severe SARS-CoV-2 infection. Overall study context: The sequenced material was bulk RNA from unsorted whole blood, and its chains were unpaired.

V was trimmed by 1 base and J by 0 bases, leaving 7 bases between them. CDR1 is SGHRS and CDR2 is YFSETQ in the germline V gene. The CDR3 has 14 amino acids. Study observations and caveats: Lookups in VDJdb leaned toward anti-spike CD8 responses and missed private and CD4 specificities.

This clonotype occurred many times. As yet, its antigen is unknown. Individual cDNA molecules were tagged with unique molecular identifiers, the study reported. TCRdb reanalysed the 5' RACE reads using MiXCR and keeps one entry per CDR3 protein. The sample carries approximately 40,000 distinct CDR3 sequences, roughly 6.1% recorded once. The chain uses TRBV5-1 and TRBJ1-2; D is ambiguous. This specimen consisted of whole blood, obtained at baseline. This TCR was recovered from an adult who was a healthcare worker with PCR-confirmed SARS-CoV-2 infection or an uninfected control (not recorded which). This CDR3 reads CASSLLEANYGYTF. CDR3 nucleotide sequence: TGCGCCAGCAGCTTGTTGGAAGCTAACTATGGCTACACCTTC.